This T cell receptor beta chain was captured in a study of shared clonotypes between healthy human individuals. Broader study findings: Some naive CD4 clonotypes, 4.5% to 5.5%, turned up in common across a handful of donors.

Sequenced by immunoSEQ multiplex PCR; TCRdb stores in-frame clones only, minus some. The table shows roughly 2.2 million clones, with over 85% occurring only once. About this clone: The antigen is undetermined.

The CDR3 spans 15 residues. The ends were cut back, 3 bases at V and 0 bases at J, with 9 bases in the middle. Germline loops: CDR1 ENHRY, CDR2 SYGVKD. The genes are TRBV10-3 and TRBJ1-5; D is uncertain. The sample consisted of naive CD4+ T cells from PBMCs. Subset defined: CD45RA+ positively selected. This TCR was recovered from a man aged 18 to 35 in good health. Some clones in this sample may be carry-over from other donors' samples. CDR3 in DNA: TGTGCCATCAGTGAATTTCAGTTTAGCAATCAGCCCCAGCATTTT. It translates to CAISEFQFSNQPQHF.